A selection of T cell receptor beta chains follows, all from one sample in a study of control samples from healthy donors and cancer patients. Assay used: immunoSEQ multiplex PCR; TCRdb lists only in-frame clones, some missing. The table records over 70,000 clones, about 89% of them present only once. Material for sequencing was PBMCs. These receptors all stem from a woman aged 45-65 years with colorectal cancer. Both conserved end residues are part of each CDR3. A D gene is named only where the DNA matches it firmly. Clone size appears in some rows only: once, few, many, or a class for an expanded clone.

J,D,size,V,DNA,CDR3
TRBJ1-3,-,-,TRBV28,TGTGCCAGCAGCCCAAAGGCGAGGGGAGGCGGAAACACCATATATTTT,CASSPKARGGGNTIYF
TRBJ1-3,-,-,TRBV5-1,TGCGCCAGCAGCTTGGCCGGGTGGGGCCTATCTGGAAACACCATATATTTT,CASSLAGWGLSGNTIYF
TRBJ2-3,-,-,TRBV6-5,TGTGCCAGCAGAAGTATTTCTAGCACAGATACGCAGTATTTT,CASRSISSTDTQYF
TRBJ2-5,-,-,TRBV12-3/TRBV12-4,TGTGCCAGCAGCTCGGGGCTCAAAGAGACCCAGTACTTC,CASSSGLKETQYF
TRBJ1-1,-,-,TRBV4-3,TGCGCCAGCAGCCAAGTTGGGGGTCGGAGCGGCACTGAAGCTTTCTTT,CASSQVGGRSGTEAFF
TRBJ1-2,-,-,TRBV2,TGTGCCAGCAGTGAAGAGGGCTCTGGCTACACCTTC,CASSEEGSGYTF
TRBJ2-5,-,few,TRBV4-1,TGCGCCAGCAGCCACCAACCTCGGGAGACCCAGTACTTC,CASSHQPRETQYF
TRBJ2-2,TRBD1,-,TRBV18,TGTGCCAGCTCACCGGACAGGGATGCCGGGGAGCTGTTTTTT,CASSPDRDAGELFF
TRBJ1-6,-,few,TRBV15,TGTGCCACCAGCAGAGATCCAAGTGGGGGTTCACCCCTCCACTTT,CATSRDPSGGSPLHF
TRBJ2-2,-,-,TRBV5-1,TGCGCCAGCAGCTTGATAAGTGAGAACACCGGGGAGCTGTTTTTT,CASSLISENTGELFF
TRBJ1-5,-,-,TRBV2,TGTGCCAGCCTCCCCAGAGGGGGTAGTCAGCCCCAGCATTTT,CASLPRGGSQPQHF
TRBJ1-5,TRBD1,-,TRBV10-3,TGTGCCATCAGCGGGACAGTAGATCAGCCCCAGCATTTT,CAISGTVDQPQHF
TRBJ1-5,TRBD1,-,TRBV3-1/TRBV3-2,TGTGCCAGCAGCCAAGACCCGACAGGGTTGGAACAGCCCCAGCATTTT,CASSQDPTGLEQPQHF
TRBJ2-2,-,-,TRBV6-6,TGTGCCAGCAGTTTGACAGAAAACACCGGGGAGCTGTTTTTT,CASSLTENTGELFF
TRBJ1-1,-,-,TRBV1,TGCACCAGCAGCGGGACAGCCCAGGACAGGGGGAACACTGAAGCTTTCTTT,CTSSGTAQDRGNTEAFF
TRBJ1-2,-,-,TRBV5-1,TGCGCCAGCAGCTTGGCATACGAACAGGGTTTCTATGGCTACACCTTC,CASSLAYEQGFYGYTF
TRBJ1-2,-,-,TRBV19,TGTGCCAGTAGTATACCGTCAGGCCCCTATGGCTACACCTTC,CASSIPSGPYGYTF
TRBJ1-2,-,-,TRBV5-4,TGTGCCAGCAGCTATCACGAAAACTATGGCTACACCTTC,CASSYHENYGYTF
TRBJ2-5,TRBD2,-,TRBV6-2/TRBV6-3,TGTGCCAGCAGTTACTCGATTAGCGGGGGCCAACAAGAGACCCAGTACTTC,CASSYSISGGQQETQYF
TRBJ1-1,TRBD1,-,TRBV7-2,TGTGCCAGCAGCCGCGACAGGGACACTGAAGCTTTCTTT,CASSRDRDTEAFF